What follows are 29 T cell receptor beta chains derived from one specimen sequenced in a study of beta chain features in type 1 diabetes. Since all of the isolated RNA was reverse transcribed, expressed TCRB transcripts were what got sequenced. Sequenced by immunoSEQ multiplex PCR; TCRdb stores in-frame clones only, minus some. Of hundreds of thousands of clones in the sample, 11% were seen once. Study-wide points: In every one of the four CD4+ subsets, TCRB CDR3s were moderately but significantly shorter in Type 1 diabetes patients.

These TCRs' antigens remain unknown. Sample: naive CD4+ T cells from blood. Source of these receptors: a young man with type 1 diabetes.

This clone was counted between two and nine times. J is TRBJ1-1 and V is TRBV5-1; D not resolved. Germline V lookup: CDR1 SGHRS, CDR2 YFSETQ. V shed 3 bases and J shed 5 bases, with 14 bases lying between them. CDR3 size: 14 residues. The CDR3 region is CASSSNREKTEAFF. DNA of the CDR3: TGCGCCAGCAGCTCGAACAGAGAGAAGACTGAAGCTTTCTTT.

The table lists this clone with a few counts. The genes are TRBV29-1 and TRBJ1-2; TRBD1 matches at 10 bases. The germline gives CDR1 SQVTM, CDR2 ANQGSEA. The CDR3 covers 15 residues. The V gene end was trimmed by 5 bases and the J gene end by 0 bases; junction bases not matched to a gene: 6. The CDR3 sequence: CSVLRGTGANYGYTF. In DNA, the CDR3 is TGCAGCGTTCTACGAGGGACAGGGGCTAACTATGGCTACACCTTC.

The chain carries TRBV5-1 and TRBJ2-3; 9 bases agree with TRBD1. With 8 bases clipped from V and 4 bases from J, the junction kept 2 bases outside the gene matches. Germline V gene sequence: CDR1 SGHRS, CDR2 YFSETQ. The CDR3 covers 12 residues. The CDR3 DNA is TGCGCCAGTAGACAGGGGGCAGATACGCAGTATTTT. It yields the protein CASRQGADTQYF.

V is TRBV4-1 and J is TRBJ2-1; the match to TRBD2 covers 8 bases. The CDR3 loop spans 18 amino acids. V shed 1 base and J 5 bases; nucleotides not matched to a gene: 13. CDR1 is MGHRA and CDR2 is YSYEKL in the germline V gene. The CDR3 bases are TGCGCCAGCAGCCAAGGGGTTGGGGGGGCAGCGGGGGACAATGAGCAGTTCTTC. It codes for CASSQGVGGAAGDNEQFF.

There are a few counts of this clone. CDR3 region: CASSSFVSGNTIYF. The CDR3 nucleotides read TGTGCCAGCAGCTCCTTTGTCTCTGGAAACACCATATATTTT. The rearrangement links TRBV7-9 to TRBJ1-3; D unresolved. The germline gives CDR1 SEHNR, CDR2 FQNEAQ (reference sequence). CDR3 length: 14 residues. With 4 bases removed from V and 0 bases from J, the gap between germline ends came to 7 bases.

This clone came up a few times. The chain recombines TRBV7-9 with TRBJ2-1; TRBD1 aligns across 8 bases. The CDR3 is made up of 14 amino acids. The junction had 9 bases not matched to a gene; V was cut back by 6 bases and J by 8 bases. The germline V gene encodes CDR1 SEHNR and CDR2 FQNEAQ (reference sequence). The CDR3 region is CASRSGTGRDEQFF. DNA of the CDR3: TGTGCCAGCAGATCCGGGACAGGTCGGGATGAGCAGTTCTTC. The whole variable domain, filled in from reference TRBV7-9 and TRBJ2-1, reads DTGVSQNPRHKITKRGQNVTFRCDPISEHNRLYWYRQTLGQGPEFLTYFQNEAQLEKSRLLSDRFSAERPKGSFSTLEIQRTEQGDSAMYLCASRSGTGRDEQFFGPGTRLTVL.

The chain combines TRBV4-3 with TRBJ1-4, with D unclear. The V and J ends lost 4 bases and 8 bases respectively, with 17 bases between them. From germline, CDR1 is LGHNA and CDR2 YSLEER. The CDR3 has 15 residues. This CDR3 is CASSPSSAEEEKLFF. The CDR3 DNA reads as TGCGCCAGCAGCCCGTCGAGCGCGGAGGAAGAAAAACTGTTTTTT.

The chain couples TRBV30 to TRBJ1-3; TRBD1 matches at 8 bases. Trimming cost V 2 bases and J 4 bases; bases outside gene matches: 1. This CDR3 is built from 13 residues. CDR1 GTSNPN and CDR2 SVGIG come from the germline V gene (reference sequence). As DNA, the CDR3 is TGTGCCTGGAGTTCAGGGGGCGGAAACACCATATATTTT. This sequence encodes CAWSSGGGNTIYF.

This clone has more than one count but fewer than ten. The same CDR3 arises from other DNA sequences in this sample as well. This chain links TRBV9 with TRBJ2-7; D not certain. In germline, CDR1 is SGDLS, CDR2 YYNGEE. V lost 0 bases and J 0 bases, leaving 7 bases between the germline ends. CDR3 length: 14 residues. The CDR3 sequence is CASSVGADSYEQYF. DNA of the CDR3: TGTGCCAGCAGCGTAGGGGCAGACTCCTACGAGCAGTACTTC.

Only a few counts were recorded for this clone. V is TRBV7-2 and J is TRBJ1-5; D might be TRBD1 (5 bases). Trimming stripped 1 base from V and 3 bases from J, with 10 bases between. CDR3 size: 15 residues. Germline V gene lookup returns CDR1 SGHTA and CDR2 FQGNSA. The CDR3 region is CASSLEAGNNQPQHF. The CDR3, as DNA: TGTGCCAGCAGCTTAGAGGCAGGGAACAATCAGCCCCAGCATTTT.

This chain links TRBV10-3 with TRBJ1-1, with 9 bases aligning to TRBD1. CDR1 is ENHRY and CDR2 is SYGVKD in the germline V gene. V gave up 2 bases and J gave up 11 bases; unmatched junction bases: 6. This CDR3 contains 13 residues. CDR3 in amino acids: CAISERGGTGAFF. In DNA form, the CDR3 reads TGTGCCATCAGTGAGAGGGGAGGGACAGGGGCTTTCTTT.

The chain has TRBV5-5 and TRBJ2-3; 9 positions match TRBD1. Germline V CDR1 and CDR2: SGHKS, YYEKEE (reference sequence). V shed 4 bases and J 6 bases; nucleotides not matched to a gene: 6. The CDR3 totals 14 residues. The CDR3 spells CASSTTGGFDTQYF. The CDR3 DNA is TGTGCCAGCAGCACAACAGGGGGCTTTGATACGCAGTATTTT.

The chain uses TRBV18 and TRBJ1-2; 7 nucleotides agree with TRBD1. V lost 3 bases and J lost 6; bases outside the gene matches: 7. CDR3 size: 14 residues. CDR1 and CDR2 (germline): KGHSH, LQKENI. CDR3 coding DNA: TGTGCCAGCTCACCCGACAGGGATCGAGATGGCTACACCTTC. Translated: CASSPDRDRDGYTF.

The chain couples TRBV14 to TRBJ2-1; no clear D gene. Germline V gene lookup returns CDR1 SGHDN and CDR2 FVKESK. CDR3 size: 13 residues. V shed 3 bases and J shed 12 bases, with 15 bases lying between them. CDR3 DNA sequence: TGTGCCAGCAGCCACCGCATCAGAACGGGGCAGTTCTTC. It yields the protein CASSHRIRTGQFF.

The rearrangement joins TRBV9 to TRBJ2-5; D may be TRBD1 (5 bases). V lost 0 bases, J lost 4 bases, and 13 bases lay in between. This CDR3 contains 15 residues. Germline V gene lookup returns CDR1 SGDLS and CDR2 YYNGEE. The CDR3 sequence is CASSVVGRQGETQYF. The CDR3 DNA reads as TGTGCCAGCAGCGTAGTAGGTCGCCAGGGAGAGACCCAGTACTTC.

This clone was counted a few times. CDR3 amino acids: CSAAGDTEAFF. DNA of the CDR3: TGCAGTGCAGCAGGGGACACTGAAGCTTTCTTT. J is TRBJ1-1 and V is TRBV20-1; TRBD1 might be the D (6 bases). V was clipped by 6 bases and J by 3 bases, with 8 bases between them. CDR1 and CDR2 (germline): DFQATT, SNEGSKA (reference sequence). The CDR3 spans 11 residues.

This clone was seen more than once but under ten times. The chain carries TRBV19 and TRBJ2-1; D is possibly TRBD2 (6 bases). CDR1 and CDR2 from the germline V gene are LNHDA and SQIVND (reference sequence). V lost 7 bases and J lost 8, with 21 bases in between. The CDR3 contains 15 residues. The CDR3 loop reads CASTPVGTSMDEQFF. The CDR3 region has the DNA TGTGCCAGTACCCCCGTAGGCACTAGCATGGATGAGCAGTTCTTC.

Only a few counts were recorded for this clone. In DNA, the CDR3 is TGTGCCAGCAGCGTAGAGGCAGGGAGGAATGAAAAACTGTTTTTT. It encodes CASSVEAGRNEKLFF. The chain carries TRBV9 and TRBJ1-4; TRBD1 might be the D (5 bases). Deletions cut 0 bases from V and 5 bases from J, with 11 bases between. CDR1 is SGDLS and CDR2 is YYNGEE in the germline V gene. CDR3 size: 15 residues.

This clone showed up just a few times. The CDR3 spells CASSSGSSYNEQFF. CDR3 DNA: TGTGCCAGCAGCTCCGGGTCCTCCTACAATGAGCAGTTCTTC. The chain couples TRBV7-2 to TRBJ2-1; D call uncertain. From germline, CDR1 is SGHTA and CDR2 FQGNSA. Deletions cut 4 bases from V and 0 bases from J, with 7 bases between. The CDR3 runs 14 residues. The whole variable domain, filled in from reference TRBV7-2 and TRBJ2-1, reads GAGVSQSPSNKVTEKGKDVELRCDPISGHTALYWYRQSLGQGLEFLIYFQGNSAPDKSGLPSDRFSAERTGGSVSTLTIQRTQQEDSAVYLCASSSGSSYNEQFFGPGTRLTVL.

This clone has more than one count but fewer than ten. The genes are TRBV5-4 and TRBJ2-3, with 8 bases fitting TRBD2. Germline CDR1 reads SGHNT; CDR2 reads YYREEE (reference sequence). This CDR3 contains 15 residues. Losses at the gene ends were 4 bases for V and 1 base for J; bases not matched to a gene: 5. CDR3 in amino acids: CASSRGGPRTDTQYF. The CDR3 bases are TGTGCCAGCAGCCGCGGGGGGCCACGCACAGATACGCAGTATTTT.

V usage is TRBV28 and J usage is TRBJ2-3, with 14 bases fitting TRBD2. Germline CDR1 MDHEN, CDR2 SYDVKM. The CDR3 extends over 15 amino acids. V lost 6 bases to trimming and J lost 5 bases; unmatched junction nucleotides: 4. DNA of the CDR3: TGTGCCAGCAGCCGGACTAGCGGGGGGCAAGATACGCAGTATTTT. Translated, it gives CASSRTSGGQDTQYF.

This clone was detected a few times. The CDR3 region has the DNA TGTGCCAGCAGGGACAGGGGGTCGCCCCAGCATTTT. Protein product: CASRDRGSPQHF. This chain links TRBV2 with TRBJ1-5, with 10 nucleotides matching TRBD1. Germline lookup yields CDR1 SNHLY and CDR2 FYNNEI. V shed 6 bases, J shed 9 bases, and the junction held 2 bases outside the gene matches. The CDR3 sequence is 12 residues long.

This clone was seen more than once but under ten times. The same CDR3 is also encoded by other DNA sequences in this sample. J is TRBJ2-1 and V is TRBV19; 9 bases map to TRBD2. This CDR3 has 14 amino acids. The V segment lost 4 bases and the J segment 4 bases; nucleotides outside the gene matches: 2. CDR1 and CDR2 from the germline V gene are LNHDA and SQIVND (reference sequence). The CDR3 reads CASSSSGGYNEQFF. In DNA form, the CDR3 reads TGTGCCAGTAGTAGTAGCGGGGGTTACAATGAGCAGTTCTTC.

V and J are TRBV28 and TRBJ1-6; TRBD1 is a possible D gene (5 bases). The V gene lost 6 bases and the J gene lost 8 bases, with 14 bases spanning the gap. Germline V CDR1 and CDR2: MDHEN, SYDVKM. The CDR3 is 14 residues long. CDR3 nucleotide sequence: TGTGCCAGCAGAGAGCCCAGGGTCGATTCACCCCTCCACTTT. It yields the protein CASREPRVDSPLHF.

The V call is TRBV28, the J call TRBJ2-1; D may be TRBD2 (6 bases). V dropped 3 bases and J dropped 6 bases, with 9 bases sitting between them. Germline assignment: CDR1 MDHEN and CDR2 SYDVKM. The CDR3 extends over 13 amino acids. CDR3 loop: CASSFGGANEQFF. CDR3 in DNA: TGTGCCAGCAGTTTTGGAGGGGCCAATGAGCAGTTCTTC.

This rearrangement joins TRBV5-1 to TRBJ2-1, with a tentative D call TRBD2 (5 bases). The CDR3 is 16 amino acids. V was cut by 2 bases and J by 9 bases, with 21 bases left in between. CDR1 SGHRS and CDR2 YFSETQ come from the germline V gene. The CDR3 reads CASSLSAGGGYGEQFF. CDR3 sequence (DNA): TGCGCCAGCAGCTTATCCGCGGGCGGCGGATACGGTGAGCAGTTCTTC.

The chain joins TRBV7-6 to TRBJ2-2, with D possibly being TRBD1 (5 bases). The CDR3 is 16 residues long. Germline assignment: CDR1 SGHVS and CDR2 FNYEAQ. Trimming took 0 bases from V and 0 from J, leaving 8 bases between them. The CDR3 loop is CASSLAPGPNTGELFF. The CDR3 coding sequence is TGTGCCAGCAGCTTAGCGCCAGGGCCGAACACCGGGGAGCTGTTTTTT.

This chain connects TRBV30 to TRBJ1-2, with unresolved D. There are 12 residues in the CDR3. Germline CDR1 GTSNPN, CDR2 SVGIG (reference sequence). V was pared by 4 bases and J by 8 bases, with 14 bases between. CDR3 amino acids: CAWTHGGGGYTF. DNA for the CDR3: TGTGCCTGGACCCACGGCGGAGGGGGCTACACCTTC.

The genes are TRBV6-5 and TRBJ2-7; a possible D gene is TRBD1 (5 bases). The closer fit of TRBJ2-5 to the DNA end suggests the J call may be wrong. Germline CDR1 reads MNHEY; CDR2 reads SVGAGI. This CDR3 has 14 residues. In DNA form, the CDR3 reads TGTGCCAGCAGTTCTCGGACACCTCAAGAGACCCAGTACTTC. As protein: CASSSRTPQETQYF.